This T cell receptor (beta chain) was recovered during a study of T cells in localized non-small cell lung cancer. Study-wide results and caveats: For the top 100 tumor clones, a median around 55 also appeared in adjacent lung. In uninvolved adjacent lung, T cell clonality reached its highest value, exceeding tumor.

The CDR3 spans 14 residues. Trimming removed 4 bases from V and 8 bases from J, with 15 bases in between. Germline V lookup: CDR1 SGHRS, CDR2 YFSETQ. Generated by immunoSEQ multiplex PCR, the TCRdb table keeps only in-frame clones and is missing some. The profile covers 45,000 to 70,000 clones, with 75% to 90% appearing a single time and 5.2% taken by the ten largest. As regards this clone: What it recognizes is unknown.

The source is a woman aged 40 to 75 with stage I lung adenocarcinoma. V usage is TRBV5-1 and J usage is TRBJ2-2; a possible D gene is TRBD1 (6 bases). The sequences come from peripheral blood, collected before any cancer treatment. CDR3 DNA: TGCGCCAGCAGCCAGGCACAGGGTTTAGGGGAGCTGTTTTTT. Translated: CASSQAQGLGELFF.